Listed below are T cell receptor beta chains from one sample, sequenced in a study of T cell responses to AZD1222 COVID-19 vaccine. Assay used: immunoSEQ multiplex PCR; TCRdb lists only in-frame clones, some missing. The sample holds about 92,000 clones, approximately 91% seen once. The sequenced sample was peripheral blood, obtained on day 0 of AZD1222 vaccination. The receptors were gathered from an adult in good health. The CDR3 runs from the conserved cysteine through the conserved F or W. Fields, in order: D gene, V gene, CDR3 length, clone size, J gene, CDR3 protein, CDR3 DNA. The D gene is left open where the match is weak. Rows may omit the clone size; those that give it use once, few, many or a size class.

D: -; V: TRBV19; length: 13; size: -; J: TRBJ1-2; CDR3: CASSIDGSFGYTF; DNA: TGTGCCAGTAGTATTGATGGAAGCTTTGGCTACACCTTC
D: -; V: TRBV6-5; length: 15; size: once; J: TRBJ1-5; CDR3: CASSRDGGVYQPQHF; DNA: TGTGCCAGCAGCCGGGACGGGGGGGTCTATCAGCCCCAGCATTTT
D: -; V: TRBV19; length: 12; size: -; J: TRBJ2-3; CDR3: CASSIVQGPQYF; DNA: TGTGCCAGTAGTATAGTCCAGGGGCCGCAGTATTTT
D: -; V: TRBV9; length: 14; size: -; J: TRBJ2-1; CDR3: CASSVAGSYNEQFF; DNA: TGTGCCAGCAGCGTAGCGGGGTCCTACAATGAGCAGTTCTTC
D: -; V: TRBV5-1; length: 17; size: few; J: TRBJ2-3; CDR3: CASSLFPGRGFTDTQYF; DNA: TGCGCCAGCAGCTTATTCCCGGGACGGGGATTTACAGATACGCAGTATTTT
D: -; V: TRBV6-2/TRBV6-3; length: 17; size: -; J: TRBJ1-5; CDR3: CASSPEGVWRSNQPQHF; DNA: TGTGCCAGCAGCCCAGAGGGGGTTTGGAGAAGCAATCAGCCCCAGCATTTT
D: TRBD1; V: TRBV27; length: 15; size: -; J: TRBJ1-2; CDR3: CASSSGTGEDYGYTF; DNA: TGTGCCAGCAGTTCCGGGACAGGGGAAGACTATGGCTACACCTTC
D: -; V: TRBV25-1; length: 14; size: -; J: TRBJ2-1; CDR3: CASSEGGGYNEQFF; DNA: TGTGCCAGCAGTGAAGGGGGCGGCTACAATGAGCAGTTCTTC
D: -; V: TRBV21-1; length: 18; size: -; J: TRBJ1-2; CDR3: CASSKRGAGASRGYGYTF; DNA: TGTGCCAGCAGCAAAAGAGGAGCAGGGGCGTCCAGGGGTTATGGCTACACCTTC
D: -; V: TRBV5-1; length: 13; size: once; J: TRBJ1-6; CDR3: CASSLEGASPLHF; DNA: TGCGCCAGCAGCTTGGAAGGGGCCTCACCCCTCCACTTT
D: -; V: TRBV24-1; length: 16; size: few; J: TRBJ1-6; CDR3: CATSDPRGGDNSPLHF; DNA: TGTGCCACCAGTGATCCCCGGGGAGGAGATAATTCACCCCTCCACTTT
D: TRBD2; V: TRBV6-2/TRBV6-3; length: 18; size: -; J: TRBJ2-3; CDR3: CASSYSRTSGFPTDTQYF; DNA: TGTGCCAGCAGTTACTCTCGGACTAGCGGTTTTCCCACAGATACGCAGTATTTT
D: -; V: TRBV18; length: 14; size: once; J: TRBJ2-7; CDR3: CASSPFGVPYEQYF; DNA: TGTGCCAGCTCACCATTTGGGGTACCCTACGAGCAGTACTTC
D: -; V: TRBV19; length: 14; size: -; J: TRBJ1-2; CDR3: CASSSLRGRGFGTF; DNA: TGTGCCAGTAGTTCCCTGAGGGGCCGCGGGTTCGGCACCTTC
D: -; V: TRBV7-9; length: 15; size: -; J: TRBJ1-1; CDR3: CASSLALGMNTEAFF; DNA: TGTGCCAGCAGCTTAGCCCTCGGAATGAACACTGAAGCTTTCTTT
D: TRBD1; V: TRBV19; length: 17; size: -; J: TRBJ1-4; CDR3: CASNPGTGGGTNEKLFF; DNA: TGTGCCTCCAACCCCGGGACAGGGGGCGGAACTAATGAAAAACTGTTTTTT
D: -; V: TRBV15; length: 14; size: -; J: TRBJ1-2; CDR3: CATSRDRRDYGYTF; DNA: TGTGCCACCAGCAGAGATCGACGGGACTATGGCTACACCTTC
D: TRBD2; V: TRBV10-1; length: 15; size: -; J: TRBJ2-7; CDR3: CASSDHLAGGYEQYF; DNA: TGCGCCAGCAGTGACCATCTAGCGGGGGGCTACGAGCAGTACTTC
D: -; V: TRBV18; length: 13; size: -; J: TRBJ2-7; CDR3: CASSPEVSYEQYF; DNA: TGTGCCAGCTCACCGGAGGTCTCCTACGAGCAGTACTTC
D: -; V: TRBV12-5; length: 16; size: once; J: TRBJ2-7; CDR3: CASGLDLGGGGDEQYF; DNA: TGTGCTAGTGGTTTGGACCTTGGGGGGGGCGGCGACGAGCAGTACTTC
D: -; V: TRBV9; length: 13; size: -; J: TRBJ1-2; CDR3: CASSLGPTTGYTF; DNA: TGTGCCAGCAGCTTAGGCCCTACTACGGGCTACACCTTC
D: -; V: TRBV5-5; length: 14; size: -; J: TRBJ1-2; CDR3: CASSLGPDIYGYTF; DNA: TGTGCCAGCAGCTTGGGGCCGGATATCTATGGCTACACCTTC
D: TRBD1; V: TRBV9; length: 16; size: -; J: TRBJ1-4; CDR3: CASSVTGQVPREKLFF; DNA: TGTGCCAGCAGCGTAACCGGACAGGTTCCTCGTGAAAAACTGTTTTTT
D: TRBD1; V: TRBV7-2; length: 14; size: -; J: TRBJ1-1; CDR3: CASSSRTGGTEAFF; DNA: TGTGCCAGCAGCTCACGGACAGGGGGCACTGAAGCTTTCTTT
D: -; V: TRBV27; length: 12; size: few; J: TRBJ1-2; CDR3: CASGLIDYGYTF; DNA: TGTGCCAGCGGATTGATAGACTATGGCTACACCTTC
D: -; V: TRBV3-1/TRBV3-2; length: 16; size: -; J: TRBJ2-7; CDR3: CASSPPGRRTSYEQYF; DNA: TGTGCCAGCAGCCCCCCGGGGCGCCGAACCTCCTACGAGCAGTACTTC
D: -; V: TRBV7-2; length: 15; size: -; J: TRBJ2-1; CDR3: CASSLRVSSYNEQFF; DNA: TGTGCCAGCAGCTTACGGGTGAGCTCCTACAATGAGCAGTTCTTC
D: TRBD2; V: TRBV7-3; length: 14; size: -; J: TRBJ2-5; CDR3: CASSVGTSEKTQYF; DNA: TGTGCCAGCAGCGTTGGGACTAGCGAAAAGACCCAGTACTTC
D: -; V: TRBV28; length: 15; size: -; J: TRBJ1-4; CDR3: CAITGALATNEKLFF; DNA: TGTGCCATCACGGGGGCCTTAGCAACTAATGAAAAACTGTTTTTT
D: -; V: TRBV12-3/TRBV12-4; length: 13; size: -; J: TRBJ1-2; CDR3: CASSPGSAYGYTF; DNA: TGTGCCAGCAGTCCGGGATCGGCCTATGGCTACACCTTC
D: -; V: TRBV5-6; length: 14; size: -; J: TRBJ1-6; CDR3: CASSLVLNNSPLHF; DNA: TGTGCCAGCAGCTTGGTGTTGAATAATTCACCCCTCCACTTT
D: TRBD2; V: TRBV5-5; length: 15; size: -; J: TRBJ2-7; CDR3: CASSFVAGGAYEQYF; DNA: TGTGCCAGCAGCTTCGTAGCGGGGGGAGCCTACGAGCAGTACTTC
D: -; V: TRBV6-1; length: 15; size: -; J: TRBJ2-7; CDR3: CASSESQGRTYEQYF; DNA: TGTGCCAGCAGTGAATCGCAGGGGAGGACCTACGAGCAGTACTTC
D: -; V: TRBV4-3; length: 12; size: -; J: TRBJ1-2; CDR3: CASSQGLDGYTF; DNA: TGCGCCAGCAGCCAAGGCTTGGATGGCTACACCTTC
D: TRBD2; V: TRBV6-5; length: 14; size: -; J: TRBJ2-5; CDR3: CASSKGGNLETQYF; DNA: TGTGCCAGCAGTAAGGGAGGGAACTTAGAGACCCAGTACTTC
D: -; V: TRBV3-1/TRBV3-2; length: 14; size: -; J: TRBJ2-1; CDR3: CASSQGHFTNEQFF; DNA: TGTGCCAGCAGCCAGGGGCATTTCACGAATGAGCAGTTCTTC
D: -; V: TRBV4-1; length: 16; size: -; J: TRBJ1-2; CDR3: CASSQGPWSQGGGYTF; DNA: TGCGCCAGCAGCCAAGGCCCCTGGTCCCAGGGAGGTGGCTACACCTTC
D: TRBD1; V: TRBV9; length: 15; size: -; J: TRBJ2-3; CDR3: CASSPRTGSTDTQYF; DNA: TGTGCCAGCAGCCCGCGGACAGGAAGCACAGATACGCAGTATTTT
D: -; V: TRBV6-5; length: 15; size: -; J: TRBJ2-1; CDR3: CASSYSGGSYNEQFF; DNA: TGTGCCAGCAGTTACTCAGGGGGCTCCTACAATGAGCAGTTCTTC
D: -; V: TRBV6-2/TRBV6-3; length: 14; size: -; J: TRBJ1-5; CDR3: CASSYAGTYQPQHF; DNA: TGTGCCAGCAGTTATGCGGGTACTTATCAGCCCCAGCATTTT